This T cell receptor (beta chain) is drawn from a study of T cell responses to AZD1222 COVID-19 vaccine. Across the whole study: Pooled in the analysis were second doses at about 4 or about 12 weeks. Study findings and constraints: The study reported that nearly half of spike-specific TCRs target unmutated variant regions. Two AZD1222 doses significantly raised spike-specific TCR breadth and depth over controls.

Trimming took off 1 base at V and 1 base at J, with 8 bases between the two ends. This CDR3 comprises 16 residues. The germline gives CDR1 SGHTA, CDR2 FQGNSA. The repertoire was sequenced with immunoSEQ multiplex PCR; TCRdb's copy has only in-frame clones and lacks some. The table lists roughly 100,000 clones, 89% of them singletons, with roughly 1.7% in the top ten. The table lists this clone with a count of one. Its antigen remains unknown. The starting material was peripheral blood, obtained on day 0 of AZD1222 vaccination. The rearrangement joins TRBV7-2 to TRBJ2-6; perhaps TRBD2 as D (6 bases). This receptor was taken from an adult in good health. In nucleotides, the CDR3 is TGTGCCAGCAGCTTAGTGGGGGGATCTGGGGCCAACGTCCTGACTTTC. Its translation: CASSLVGGSGANVLTF.